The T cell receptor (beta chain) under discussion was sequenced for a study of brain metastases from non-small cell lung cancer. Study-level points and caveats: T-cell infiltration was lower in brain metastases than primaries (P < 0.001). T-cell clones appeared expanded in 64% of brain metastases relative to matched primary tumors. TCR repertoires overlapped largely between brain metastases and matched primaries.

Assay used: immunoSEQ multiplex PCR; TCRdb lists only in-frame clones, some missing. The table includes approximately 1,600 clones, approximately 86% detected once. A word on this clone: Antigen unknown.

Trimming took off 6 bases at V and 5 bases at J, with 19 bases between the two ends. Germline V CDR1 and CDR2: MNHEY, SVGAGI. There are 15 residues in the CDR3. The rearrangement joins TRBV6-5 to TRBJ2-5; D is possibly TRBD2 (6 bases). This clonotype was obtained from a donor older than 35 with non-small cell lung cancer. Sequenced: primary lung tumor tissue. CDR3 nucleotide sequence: TGTGCCAGCAGCCCCACCCCGGGGGTTGGGGAGACCCAGTACTTC. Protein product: CASSPTPGVGETQYF.